This passage covers 21 T cell receptor beta chains from one sample sequenced in a study of glioma-infiltrating T cells. The iRepertoire nested amplicon-rescue multiplex PCR amplified TCR alpha and beta CDR3s from RNA. MiXCR, applied by TCRdb to the multiplex PCR reads, yields one record per CDR3 protein. The sample holds under 200,000 distinct CDR3 sequences, over 40% seen once. Sequenced material: glioma tissue, nonneoplastic brain tissue, or PBMCs (not recorded which). The receptor set was obtained from a human donor with low-grade glioma or glioblastoma, undergoing nonglioma brain surgery, or in good health (not recorded which).

This clonotype was counted between two and nine times. The J gene is TRBJ2-6, the V gene TRBV28; D is unresolved. This CDR3 has 16 residues. The ends were cut back, 2 bases at V and 0 bases at J, with 8 bases in the middle. In germline, CDR1 is MDHEN, CDR2 SYDVKM. The CDR3: CASSLQDLSGANVLTF. CDR3 bases: TGTGCCAGCAGTTTACAGGATCTCTCTGGGGCCAACGTCCTGACTTTC.

This clonotype was found many times. The V and J genes are TRBV20-1 and TRBJ1-3; 10 bases agree with TRBD1. Germline trimming cut 7 bases from V and 2 bases from J; bases unmatched to any gene: 5. This CDR3 spans 14 amino acids. CDR1 is DFQATT, CDR2 SNEGSKA, per germline (reference sequence). The CDR3 here is CSGTGTGAGNTIYF. CDR3 DNA: TGCAGTGGCACCGGGACAGGGGCTGGAAACACCATATATTTT.

This clonotype was counted many times. V gene TRBV27 combines with J gene TRBJ2-3; no clear D gene. V was pared by 2 bases and J by 3 bases, with 6 bases between. The CDR3 loop spans 13 amino acids. From germline, CDR1 is MNHEY and CDR2 SMNVEV (reference sequence). CDR3 protein: CASSLGTTDTQYF. The CDR3 DNA reads as TGTGCCAGCAGTTTAGGCACTACAGATACGCAGTATTTT.

This clonotype was found many times. The CDR3 protein is CASSLLETVSGANVLTF. The DNA of the CDR3 is TGTGCCAGCAGTCTCCTGGAGACAGTTTCTGGGGCCAACGTCCTGACTTTC. The chain couples TRBV28 to TRBJ2-6; maybe TRBD1 (5 bases). Between the trimmed V and J ends, which lost 5 bases and 1 base, there was a span of 15 bases. The CDR3 is 17 amino acids. Germline values: CDR1 MDHEN, CDR2 SYDVKM.

On this clonotype itself: This may be a read error, as it is one base from a much larger clone. This rearrangement joins TRBV20-1 to TRBJ1-2; a weak D match, TRBD1 (5 bases). This CDR3 spans 15 amino acids. V shed 7 bases and J shed 7 bases, with 25 bases lying between them. CDR1 is DFQATT and CDR2 is SNEGSKA in the germline V gene (reference sequence). CDR3 sequence reads: CSDRGVTTGVGGYTF. CDR3 DNA sequence: TGCAGTGACCGGGGGGTCACAACAGGCGTCGGTGGCTACACCTTC.

This clonotype appeared a few times. The chain has TRBV3-1 and TRBJ2-7; weak D call: TRBD2 (6 bases). This CDR3 has 15 residues. The germline CDR1 and CDR2 sequences are LGHDT and YNNKEL (reference sequence). V was clipped by 2 bases and J by 1 base, with 12 bases between them. Written as DNA, the CDR3 is TGTGCCAGCAGCCAACATGGGACTGGATCCTACGAGCAGTACTTC. Protein sequence: CASSQHGTGSYEQYF.

This clonotype occurred once. One base away lies a much larger clone, so this may be a sequencing read error. The V gene is TRBV2, the J gene TRBJ1-5, with D unresolved. CDR3 length: 12 amino acids. The germline CDR1 and CDR2 sequences are SNHLY and FYNNEI. The CDR3 loop reads CAGSEQNQPQHF. CDR3 bases: TGTGCCGGCAGTGAACAAAATCAGCCCCAGCATTTT.

As regards this clonotype: The junction shows a germline mismatch at one end, possibly a read error. The rearrangement uses TRBV20-1 and TRBJ1-5; tentatively, D is TRBD1 (6 bases). The CDR3 contains 17 residues. CDR1 and CDR2 (germline): DFQATT, SNEGSKA (reference sequence). CDR3 DNA sequence: TGCAGTGCTAGAGGGATTTTTGCAGGGGCTGGCAATCAGCCCCAGAATTTT. It translates to CSARGIFAGAGNQPQNF.

This clonotype was picked up a small number of times. V is TRBV19 and J is TRBJ2-3, with a weak D call TRBD2 (6 bases). Per germline, CDR1 LNHDA and CDR2 SQIVND (reference sequence). This CDR3 region has 12 residues. V was shortened by 9 bases and J by 4 bases, with 11 bases between the two germline ends. CDR3 coding DNA: TGTGCCAGCCGCGGGGACCCAGATACGCAGTATTTT. Translation gives CASRGDPDTQYF.

About this clonotype itself: A much larger clonotype is one base distant, so this may be a read error. The chain carries TRBV10-3 and TRBJ2-1; D is unresolved. CDR1 is ENHRY, CDR2 SYGVKD, per germline. The CDR3 is 15 amino acids. As DNA, the CDR3 is TGTGCCATCAGTGAAGGACGAATCTCCTACAATGAGCAGTTGTTC. As protein: CAISEGRISYNEQLF.

This clonotype was observed many times. This rearrangement joins TRBV28 to TRBJ2-1, with no clear D. Germline V gene data show CDR1 as MDHEN and CDR2 as SYDVKM. The CDR3 length is 15 residues. With 5 bases removed from V and 5 bases from J, the gap between germline ends came to 16 bases. CDR3 nucleotides: TGTGCCAGCAGTCCCCTAGAGTCCGCCCACAATGAGCAGTTCTTC. It codes for CASSPLESAHNEQFF. The whole variable domain, filled in from reference TRBV28 and TRBJ2-1, reads DVKVTQSSRYLVKRTGEKVFLECVQDMDHENMFWYRQDPGLGLRLIYFSYDVKMKEKGDIPEGYSVSREKKERFSLILESASTNQTSMYLCASSPLESAHNEQFFGPGTRLTVL.

Comments on this clonotype: Given a much more abundant clone one base away, this may be a read error. The conserved final phenylalanine or tryptophan is absent from the CDR3, which likely points to a read error. The chain couples TRBV24-1 to TRBJ2-5; D uncertain. Germline values: CDR1 KGHDR, CDR2 SFDVKD. V was trimmed by 4 bases and J by 6 bases, leaving 11 bases between them. CDR3 size: 13 residues. For the CDR3, the DNA is TGTGCCACCAGTGAACCGGCTATGAAGACCCAGTACCTC. This translates into CATSEPAMKTQYL.

Concerning this clonotype: With a much larger clone just one base away, this may be a read error. This chain links TRBV6-1 with TRBJ2-3; 7 nucleotides agree with TRBD2. The V gene end was trimmed by 6 bases and the J gene end by 5 bases; junction bases not matched to a gene: 14. The CDR3 is 16 amino acids. Per the germline V gene, CDR1 is MNHNS and CDR2 is SASEGT. Here the CDR3 DNA reads TGTGCCAGCAGCTTCAAGGGTGCGGGAGCGGGAGATACGCAGTATTTT. This gives the protein CASSFKGAGAGDTQYF.

About this clonotype itself: This may stem from a read error, because a much larger clone lies one nucleotide away. The gene calls are TRBV6-5 and TRBJ1-3; D is undetermined. The CDR3 has 15 amino acids. V lost 2 bases, J lost 0 bases, and 8 bases lay in between. Germline CDR1 reads MNHEY; CDR2 reads SVGAGI. The CDR3 sequence is CASSYDRASGNTIYF. In DNA, the CDR3 is TGTGCCAGCAGTTACGACCGAGCCTCTGGAAACACCATATATTTT.

This clonotype showed up many times. The chain carries TRBV28 and TRBJ2-3; 8 bases align to TRBD1. J was trimmed by 6 bases and V by 4 bases; bases with no gene match: 6. This CDR3 contains 14 residues. Per the germline V gene, CDR1 is MDHEN and CDR2 is SYDVKM. In DNA form, the CDR3 reads TGTGCCAGCAGTTCGGACAGGGTTCAGGATACGCAGTATTTT. Protein product: CASSSDRVQDTQYF.

This clonotype was picked up many times. V is TRBV7-9 and J is TRBJ1-2, with D possibly matching TRBD1 (5 bases). The germline gives CDR1 SEHNR, CDR2 FQNEAQ (reference sequence). The CDR3 runs to 15 residues. The germline V and J ends were trimmed by 1 base and 1 base, with 10 bases remaining between them. The CDR3 DNA is TGTGCCAGCAGCTTAGATAGACAGTTTAACTATGGCTACACCTTC. Its translation is CASSLDRQFNYGYTF.

The CDR3: CATSRDRPGPYEQYF. DNA for the CDR3: TGTGCCACCAGCAGAGATCGCCCCGGTCCCTACGAGCAGTACTTC. This sequence joins TRBV15 and TRBJ2-7; D not resolved. The V and J ends lost 0 bases and 2 bases respectively, with 11 bases between them. Germline V lookup: CDR1 LNHNV, CDR2 YYDKDF (reference sequence). This CDR3 is 15 amino acids long.

This chain links TRBV27 with TRBJ2-6, with 9 nucleotides matching TRBD1. Germline CDR1 is MNHEY and CDR2 is SMNVEV (reference sequence). This CDR3 spans 18 amino acids. V lost 4 bases, J lost 2 bases, and 9 bases stayed unmatched. The CDR3 loop is CASSWTGTGHTGANVLTF. In nucleotides, the CDR3 is TGTGCCAGCAGTTGGACTGGGACAGGGCATACTGGGGCCAACGTCCTGACTTTC.

Comments on this clonotype: A much larger clone lies one base from this, so it may be a read error. This chain connects TRBV4-1 to TRBJ1-1; D not resolved. Deletions cut 5 bases from V and 8 bases from J, with 24 bases between. This CDR3 spans 16 amino acids. The germline CDR1 and CDR2 sequences are MGHRA and YSYEKL. CDR3 in DNA: TGCGCCAGCAGCGAAGTTGAAGTGTTTCCGGCCACCGAAGCTTTCTTT. It codes for CASSEVEVFPATEAFF.

This clonotype was seen more than once but under ten times. The chain recombines TRBV19 with TRBJ2-1; 11 bases match TRBD2. Looked up from germline, CDR1 is LNHDA and CDR2 is SQIVND (reference sequence). The CDR3 contains 14 residues. V shed 9 bases, J shed 5 bases, and the junction held 6 bases outside the gene matches. The DNA for the CDR3 is TGTGCCAGCCCACTAGCGGGAGACCACAATGAGCAGTTCTTC. Translation gives CASPLAGDHNEQFF.

This clonotype was seen repeatedly, ten times or more. V usage is TRBV6-1 and J usage is TRBJ2-3; the match to TRBD2 covers 10 bases. Per germline, CDR1 MNHNS and CDR2 SASEGT. V gave up 10 bases and J gave up 0 bases; unmatched junction bases: 7. The CDR3 has 15 residues. The CDR3 region has the DNA TGTGCCACCGCTCGGACTAGCGGCAGCACAGATACGCAGTATTTT. As protein: CATARTSGSTDTQYF.